The clone carrying this T cell receptor (beta chain) was counted between two and nine times. What it binds is unknown. This sample was included in a study of T-cell memory formation after mild COVID-19. TCRdb reprocessed the 5' RACE reads with MiXCR, giving one entry per CDR3 protein. Among around 390,000 distinct CDR3 sequences listed, more than 15% were seen once. The study's findings and limits: Later expanders leaned CD4+, whereas clones that contracted between day 15 and 85 were balanced CD4/CD8. Pre-infection memory carried some responding clones, suggesting that cross-reactive memory joined. Confirmation of SARS-CoV-2 specificity was lacking for second-wave clones peaking day 37. CD4+ contracting clones were mainly CM and EM; CD8+ ones, EMRA.

The sample comprised PBMCs or a T cell subset sorted from them (not recorded which). The source is a man aged 18-30 years who had mild COVID-19 (a few samples of this study predate the infection). Cell type and time point are not known.

CDR3: CASSQDLHWGTDTQYF. In nucleotides, the CDR3 is TGCGCCAGCAGCCAAGATCTCCACTGGGGAACAGATACGCAGTATTTT. The chain recombines TRBV4-3 with TRBJ2-3; D remains ambiguous. The ends were cut back, 0 bases at V and 3 bases at J, with 13 bases in the middle. Germline V gives CDR1 LGHNA, CDR2 YSLEER. The CDR3 consists of 16 residues.